This entry lists 10 T cell receptor beta chains sequenced from one sample in a study of PD-L1 blockade in urothelial cancer. As for time point: pretreatment peripheral blood. Profiling relied on immunoSEQ multiplex PCR, and the TCRdb table lists in-frame clones only, not all of them. The data show over 100,000 clones, with approximately 84% seen just once and roughly 3.2% held by the top ten. The starting material was PBMCs, obtained around atezolizumab (anti-PD-L1) treatment. The receptor set was obtained from a man aged 50 or older with urothelial cancer.

The V call is TRBV2, the J call TRBJ2-7; 12 nucleotides match TRBD2. Per the germline V gene, CDR1 is SNHLY and CDR2 is FYNNEI. After removal of 6 bases from V and 7 bases from J, the junction contained 13 bases not matched to a gene. This CDR3 comprises 16 residues. CDR3 coding DNA: TGTGCCAGCAGCCCCGGTCTAGCGGGAGGGCGGGGGGAGCAGTACTTC. Translated: CASSPGLAGGRGEQYF.

The chain combines TRBV9 with TRBJ2-7; a weak D match, TRBD2 (6 bases). V lost 0 bases and J 6 bases, leaving 10 bases between the germline ends. CDR1 is SGDLS, CDR2 YYNGEE, per germline. The CDR3 runs to 13 residues. In DNA form, the CDR3 reads TGTGCCAGCAGCGTAGTGGGCGGGACCGAGCAGTACTTC. It codes for CASSVVGGTEQYF. Combining the CDR3 with reference TRBV9 and TRBJ2-7 gives the whole variable domain DSGVTQTPKHLITATGQRVTLRCSPRSGDLSVYWYQQSLDQGLQFLIQYYNGEERAKGNILERFSAQQFPDLHSELNLSSLELGDSALYFCASSVVGGTEQYFGPGTRLTVT.

The chain links TRBV5-3 to TRBJ2-2; 11 nucleotides align to TRBD2. TRBV5-3 is an ORF, and what it does is uncertain. The V and J ends lost 1 base and 1 base, in that order; junction bases with no gene match: 3. This CDR3 is built from 17 residues. The CDR3 sequence: CARSLRGTSGNTGELFF. The DNA of the CDR3 is TGTGCCAGAAGCTTGAGGGGGACTAGCGGGAACACCGGGGAGCTGTTTTTT.

CDR3 DNA sequence: TGCGCCAGCAGCTTTAGAGAGAACACTGAAGCTTTCTTT. Protein: CASSFRENTEAFF. The gene calls are TRBV5-1 and TRBJ1-1; no firm D call. Trimming left V 2 bases short and J 1 base short, with 6 bases between. This CDR3 region has 13 residues. The germline CDR1 and CDR2 sequences are SGHRS and YFSETQ. Complete variable domain (other parts from reference TRBV5-1 and TRBJ1-1): KAGVTQTPRYLIKTRGQQVTLSCSPISGHRSVSWYQQTPGQGLQFLFEYFSETQRNKGNFPGRFSGRQFSNSRSEMNVSTLELGDSALYLCASSFRENTEAFFGQGTRLTVV.

The genes are TRBV11-2 and TRBJ2-1, with 9 bases aligning to TRBD1. Germline V lookup: CDR1 SGHAT, CDR2 FQNNGV. V shed 5 bases and J 6 bases; nucleotides not matched to a gene: 2. The length of the CDR3 is 13 residues. This CDR3 reads CASSNRGLNEQFF. In DNA form, the CDR3 reads TGTGCCAGCAGCAACAGGGGGCTCAATGAGCAGTTCTTC.

J is TRBJ2-7 and V is TRBV5-1; TRBD1 is a possible D gene (5 bases). CDR1 and CDR2 from the germline V gene are SGHRS and YFSETQ. The V end lost 0 bases, the J end lost 0 bases, and 10 bases lay between the germline ends. The CDR3 has 15 amino acids. In DNA form, the CDR3 reads TGCGCCAGCAGCTTGGCCCAGGGAACCTCCTACGAGCAGTACTTC. Translated, it gives CASSLAQGTSYEQYF.

This clone was recorded once. The rearrangement links TRBV5-1 to TRBJ2-3; 9 bases line up with TRBD1. The CDR3 consists of 18 residues. Looked up from germline, CDR1 is SGHRS and CDR2 is YFSETQ. Trimming removed 4 bases from V and 4 bases from J; junction bases left unmatched: 16. The CDR3 is CASSRQGTGRRRADTQYF. DNA of the CDR3: TGCGCCAGCAGCCGGCAGGGGACAGGGAGAAGAAGGGCAGATACGCAGTATTTT.

The V and J genes are TRBV30 and TRBJ2-3; D gene unclear. CDR3 length: 12 amino acids. Germline V CDR1 and CDR2: GTSNPN, SVGIG (reference sequence). Trimming took 4 bases from V and 1 from J, leaving 6 bases between them. The CDR3 is CAWTLRTDTQYF. The DNA of the CDR3 is TGTGCCTGGACTCTTCGCACAGATACGCAGTATTTT.

This clone was counted only a few times. The chain employs TRBV7-9 and TRBJ2-7, with 10 bases aligning to TRBD2. There are 15 residues in the CDR3. V lost 4 bases, J lost 2 bases, and 5 bases stayed unmatched. Germline V gene sequence: CDR1 SEHNR, CDR2 FQNEAQ (reference sequence). CDR3 sequence: CASSSRTSGAYEQYF. The CDR3 DNA sequence: TGTGCCAGCAGCTCAAGGACTAGCGGAGCCTACGAGCAGTACTTC.

The rearrangement uses TRBV11-2 and TRBJ1-2; 9 bases fit TRBD1. The CDR3 runs to 17 residues. The germline gives CDR1 SGHAT, CDR2 FQNNGV. V lost 5 bases to trimming and J lost 2 bases; unmatched junction nucleotides: 12. The CDR3 loop reads CASSRNSGTGSNYGYTF. The CDR3 region has the DNA TGTGCCAGCAGCCGGAATAGTGGGACAGGGTCCAACTATGGCTACACCTTC.